This T cell receptor beta chain was sequenced in a study of blood T cells in healthy people across ages. Primed by a sample-barcoded 5' primer and a J-beta primer mix, a second PCR proceeded for about 7 to 11 cycles. No fewer than 2.5 million CDR3-containing paired-end reads came from each sample. TCRdb called the 5' RACE reads again in MiXCR, with one record for every CDR3 protein. The sample holds about 830,000 distinct CDR3 sequences, approximately 59% seen once. Caucasian, healthy and from Russia, the donors were aged between roughly 6 and 95. Donors each provided about 10 milliliters of peripheral blood. There were at least 6 micrograms of total RNA extracted from every sample. Germline V lookup: CDR1 SGDLS, CDR2 YYNGEE. This CDR3 has 16 amino acids.

The chain is built from TRBV9 and TRBJ2-5; the match to TRBD1 covers 8 bases. TRBJ2-7 explains the end of the DNA better; the J call may be wrong. The sample taken for sequencing was blood. The clonotype originates from a young man in good health. CDR3 amino acids: CASSETGGGGSYEQYF. Written as DNA, the CDR3 is TGTGCCAGCAGCGAAACAGGGGGAGGAGGGTCATACGAGCAGTACTTC.